The 22 T cell receptor beta chains below come from one sample, sequenced in a study of blood T cell repertoires in COVID-19. Using immunoSEQ multiplex PCR, the repertoire was profiled, and TCRdb retains in-frame clones only, with some absent. The sample shows 21,000 or so clones, roughly 90% of them seen only once. Sequencing input: peripheral blood. Receptors originate from a human donor in a cohort sampled during active COVID-19. The donor label of this sample is uncertain.

V and J are TRBV24-1 and TRBJ1-6; 7 positions agree with TRBD1. Germline lookup yields CDR1 KGHDR and CDR2 SFDVKD. Trimming removed 9 bases from V and 8 bases from J; junction bases left unmatched: 6. The CDR3 loop spans 13 amino acids. CDR3 sequence (DNA): TGTGCCACCCCCAGGGGGTTTGATTCACCCCTCCACTTT. This translates into CATPRGFDSPLHF.

This clone was seen once. V and J are TRBV7-6 and TRBJ1-2; D gene uncertain. The CDR3 is 17 residues long. The V end lost 0 bases, the J end lost 4 bases, and 18 bases lay between the germline ends. Germline-derived CDR1 and CDR2 are SGHVS and FNYEAQ. The CDR3 bases are TGTGCCAGCAGCTTAGCCCCCGGGAGGCACGCGGGCTATGGCTACACCTTC. It codes for CASSLAPGRHAGYGYTF. The variable domain in full, completed from reference TRBV7-6 and TRBJ1-2, reads GAGVSQSPRYKVTKRGQDVALRCDPISGHVSLYWYRQALGQGPEFLTYFNYEAQQDKSGLPNDRFSAERPEGSISTLTIQRTEQRDSAMYRCASSLAPGRHAGYGYTFGSGTRLTVV.

The V and J genes are TRBV19 and TRBJ1-1, with 7 bases identical to TRBD1. The CDR3 is 15 residues long. V shed 6 bases, J shed 4 bases, and the junction held 11 bases outside the gene matches. Germline V gene sequence: CDR1 LNHDA, CDR2 SQIVND (reference sequence). CDR3 sequence reads: CASSRVRGPSTEAFF. CDR3 DNA: TGTGCCAGTAGCCGGGTGAGGGGGCCGAGCACTGAAGCTTTCTTT.

This clone has more than one count but fewer than ten. This sequence joins TRBV7-9 and TRBJ1-2; no definite D call. Looked up from germline, CDR1 is SEHNR and CDR2 is FQNEAQ (reference sequence). The CDR3 contains 13 residues. V shed 3 bases and J shed 4 bases, with 9 bases lying between them. The CDR3 loop reads CASSFEVSYGYTF. The CDR3 nucleotides read TGTGCCAGCAGCTTTGAGGTTTCCTATGGCTACACCTTC.

J is TRBJ1-4 and V is TRBV4-1, with a possible D match to TRBD1 (5 bases). The CDR3 loop spans 14 amino acids. V dropped 2 bases and J dropped 6 bases, with 10 bases sitting between them. Looked up from germline, CDR1 is MGHRA and CDR2 is YSYEKL. This chain's CDR3 is CASSQPGLDEKLFF. CDR3 sequence (DNA): TGCGCCAGCAGCCAACCAGGGTTGGATGAAAAACTGTTTTTT.

This clone was recorded a few times. CDR3 protein: CASTTGVYYGYTF. CDR3 in DNA: TGTGCCAGCACGACAGGGGTATACTATGGCTACACCTTC. The gene calls are TRBV12-3 or TRBV12-4 and TRBJ1-2; 8 bases match TRBD1. Trimming cost V 7 bases and J 3 bases; bases outside gene matches: 4. This CDR3 has 13 residues.

This chain connects TRBV2 to TRBJ2-2; maybe TRBD2 (6 bases). The CDR3 runs to 15 residues. Germline V CDR1 and CDR2: SNHLY, FYNNEI. V was trimmed by 4 bases and J by 4 bases, leaving 13 bases between them. CDR3 DNA: TGTGCCAGCAGTGCTTCTAGCGCGGCCACCGGGGAGCTGTTTTTT. As protein: CASSASSAATGELFF.

Only a few counts were recorded for this clone. V is TRBV27 and J is TRBJ2-7; D unresolved. This CDR3 contains 11 residues. The V end was cut by 4 bases, the J end by 4 bases, with 5 bases between. Germline assignment: CDR1 MNHEY and CDR2 SMNVEV (reference sequence). This chain's CDR3 is CASSSRYEQYF. The CDR3 coding sequence is TGTGCCAGCAGTTCTAGGTACGAGCAGTACTTC.

The chain has TRBV5-1 and TRBJ2-5; no clear D. The germline V and J ends were trimmed by 6 bases and 5 bases, with 17 bases remaining between them. Germline V gene lookup returns CDR1 SGHRS and CDR2 YFSETQ. This CDR3 has 14 amino acids. In nucleotides, the CDR3 is TGCGCCAGCACCGACACCGGCAGTTTGGAGACCCAGTACTTC. This gives the protein CASTDTGSLETQYF.

The sample holds one count of this clone. This sequence joins TRBV13 and TRBJ1-2; D gene unclear. CDR3 length: 12 amino acids. V lost 5 bases, J lost 2 bases, and 6 bases lay in between. Germline CDR1 is PRHDT and CDR2 is FYEKMQ (reference sequence). For the CDR3, the DNA is TGTGCCAGCAGCACACGAAACTATGGCTACACCTTC. Translation gives CASSTRNYGYTF.

The chain has TRBV19 and TRBJ2-2; D unclear. Trimming took 6 bases from V and 4 from J, leaving 6 bases between them. This CDR3 comprises 12 residues. Germline values: CDR1 LNHDA, CDR2 SQIVND (reference sequence). The CDR3 bases are TGTGCCAGTAGCCCCATCACCGGGGAGCTGTTTTTT. Translated, it gives CASSPITGELFF.

The CDR3 protein is CASSIGAQETQYF. CDR3 sequence (DNA): TGTGCCAGTAGTATAGGCGCCCAAGAGACCCAGTACTTC. The V gene is TRBV19, the J gene TRBJ2-5; D is ambiguous. Between the trimmed V and J ends, which lost 1 base and 1 base, there was a span of 4 bases. Germline CDR1 and CDR2: LNHDA and SQIVND (reference sequence). The CDR3 consists of 13 residues.

With regard to this clone: Its ends do not fully match the called genes, so a read error is possible. The same CDR3 also results from other DNA sequences found in this sample. V and J are TRBV5-1 and TRBJ2-7; 9 bases match TRBD1. The CDR3 consists of 15 residues. CDR1 SGHRS and CDR2 YFSETQ come from the germline V gene. The CDR3 spells CASSPTGGTSYEQYF. The CDR3 DNA reads as TGCGCCAGCAGCCCCACAGGGGGCACCTCCTATGAGCAGTACTTC.

V usage is TRBV28 and J usage is TRBJ2-7, with 11 bases fitting TRBD2. The V gene's germline CDR1 is MDHEN and CDR2 SYDVKM. V lost 4 bases to trimming and J lost 3 bases; unmatched junction nucleotides: 11. The CDR3 consists of 17 residues. This chain's CDR3 is CASSSTSGSLLRYEQYF. The CDR3 DNA sequence: TGTGCCAGCAGTTCCACTAGCGGGAGTCTTCTCCGCTACGAGCAGTACTTC. The full variable domain, completed using reference TRBV28 and TRBJ2-7, is DVKVTQSSRYLVKRTGEKVFLECVQDMDHENMFWYRQDPGLGLRLIYFSYDVKMKEKGDIPEGYSVSREKKERFSLILESASTNQTSMYLCASSSTSGSLLRYEQYFGPGTRLTVT.

The rearrangement links TRBV18 to TRBJ1-2; a possible D gene is TRBD1 (5 bases). The ends were cut back, 6 bases at V and 6 bases at J, with 14 bases in the middle. In germline, CDR1 is KGHSH, CDR2 LQKENI. This CDR3 has 13 amino acids. In DNA form, the CDR3 reads TGTGCCAGCTCGCGGGGGTTAGAGGATGGCTACACCTTC. Translating gives CASSRGLEDGYTF.

This chain connects TRBV7-2 to TRBJ2-1; D remains unclear. Germline lookup yields CDR1 SGHTA and CDR2 FQGNSA. V was pared by 5 bases and J by 0 bases, with 8 bases between. This CDR3 is built from 14 residues. The CDR3 sequence is CASSPHSSYNEQFF. The DNA for the CDR3 is TGTGCCAGCAGCCCCCACAGCTCCTACAATGAGCAGTTCTTC.

The rearrangement links TRBV6-5 to TRBJ2-7; D might be TRBD2 (6 bases). From germline, CDR1 is MNHEY and CDR2 SVGAGI. This CDR3 region has 16 residues. V was cut by 0 bases and J by 0 bases, with 12 bases left in between. CDR3 in amino acids: CASSYSTGSLSYEQYF. The CDR3 DNA follows: TGTGCCAGCAGTTACTCTACCGGGAGCCTCTCCTACGAGCAGTACTTC.

The rearrangement uses TRBV30 and TRBJ1-2; TRBD1 agrees at 8 bases. The V and J ends lost 3 bases and 7 bases, in that order; junction bases with no gene match: 10. The CDR3 contains 14 residues. Germline V lookup: CDR1 GTSNPN, CDR2 SVGIG (reference sequence). CDR3 sequence (DNA): TGTGCCTGGAGCGTAGACAGGGGATTAGGTGGCTACACCTTC. Protein sequence: CAWSVDRGLGGYTF.

This chain uses TRBV3-1 (or the pseudogene TRBV3-2) with TRBJ1-2, with a weak D call TRBD1 (6 bases). Trimming left V 4 bases short and J 4 bases short, with 10 bases between. Per germline, CDR1 LGHDT and CDR2 YNNKEL (reference sequence). The CDR3 runs 13 residues. DNA for the CDR3: TGTGCCAGCAGCCTGTACAGGGTCTATGGCTACACCTTC. Translated: CASSLYRVYGYTF.

This chain uses TRBV20-1 with TRBJ1-2; D is ambiguous. Trimming took off 5 bases at V and 4 bases at J, with 8 bases between the two ends. Germline CDR1 DFQATT, CDR2 SNEGSKA (reference sequence). The CDR3 totals 11 residues. The CDR3 DNA reads TGCAGTGCTGGAACGGGCTATGGCTACACCTTC. Its protein product is CSAGTGYGYTF.

The CDR3 DNA follows: TGCGCCAGCAAGCAAGGAGTTCGAAAGACCCAGTACTTC. This translates into CASKQGVRKTQYF. The V call is TRBV23-1, the J call TRBJ2-5; D gene unclear. TRBV23-1 belongs to the ORF category, with a function that is uncertain. V lost 7 bases, J lost 6 bases, and 15 bases lay in between. This CDR3 is 13 amino acids long.

V and J are TRBV6-4 and TRBJ1-3; possible D gene TRBD1, 6 bases. The CDR3 runs to 17 residues. Trimming cost V 8 bases and J 0 bases, with 20 bases left between them. Germline-derived CDR1 and CDR2 are MRHNA and SNTAGT. The CDR3 protein is CASPLGAGELSGNTIYF. CDR3 sequence (DNA): TGTGCCAGCCCCTTAGGAGCAGGGGAACTCTCTGGAAACACCATATATTTT.